This T cell receptor beta chain is drawn from a study of shared clonotypes between healthy human individuals. In the case of this clone: Its antigen remains unidentified.

Germline trimming cut 4 bases from V and 4 bases from J; bases unmatched to any gene: 7. CDR1 is SGHRS, CDR2 YFSETQ, per germline. This CDR3 is built from 16 residues. Findings of the study overall: Sorted-subset sequencing, rarefaction showed, was incomplete despite large depth. A reduction in generation probabilities was seen for non-shared clonotypes relative to those shared by all four donors.

Subsets obtained from CD4+ cells comprised CD45RA+ naive and CD45RA-negative memory cells. For sorted subsets, roughly 200 ng DNA per replicate equaled some 27,000 T cell genomes. TCRdb's table, derived via immunoSEQ multiplex PCR, lists solely in-frame clones and lacks some. Among a few hundred thousand clones, about 97% were seen once, and the ten largest hold 0.045% to 0.07%. Sequencing used naive CD4+ T cells sorted from blood. The subset is: CD45RA+ positively selected. The source of this sequence is a woman in her thirties in good health. The V and J genes are TRBV5-1 and TRBJ2-1, with 11 nucleotides matching TRBD2. Written as DNA, the CDR3 is TGCGCCAGCAGCCAGCCCGGGACTAGCGGATACAATGAGCAGTTCTTC. Its protein product is CASSQPGTSGYNEQFF.